This TCR beta chain was captured by sequencing in a study of T cells of healthy individuals. TCRdb independently ran MiXCR on the 5' RACE reads; one entry per CDR3 protein. The sample records roughly 87,000 distinct CDR3 sequences, 17% being singletons. This clonotype appeared a few times. This sequence originates from a human donor in good health.

As DNA, the CDR3 is TGTGCCAGCAGTTTGGTAACAGCTTCATCCCAAAACATTCAGTACTTC. This sequence encodes CASSLVTASSQNIQYF. The chain employs TRBV28 and TRBJ2-4; D gene ambiguous. The CDR3 has 16 residues. The V end lost 3 bases, the J end lost 5 bases, and 17 bases lay between the germline ends. Germline CDR1 is MDHEN and CDR2 is SYDVKM.